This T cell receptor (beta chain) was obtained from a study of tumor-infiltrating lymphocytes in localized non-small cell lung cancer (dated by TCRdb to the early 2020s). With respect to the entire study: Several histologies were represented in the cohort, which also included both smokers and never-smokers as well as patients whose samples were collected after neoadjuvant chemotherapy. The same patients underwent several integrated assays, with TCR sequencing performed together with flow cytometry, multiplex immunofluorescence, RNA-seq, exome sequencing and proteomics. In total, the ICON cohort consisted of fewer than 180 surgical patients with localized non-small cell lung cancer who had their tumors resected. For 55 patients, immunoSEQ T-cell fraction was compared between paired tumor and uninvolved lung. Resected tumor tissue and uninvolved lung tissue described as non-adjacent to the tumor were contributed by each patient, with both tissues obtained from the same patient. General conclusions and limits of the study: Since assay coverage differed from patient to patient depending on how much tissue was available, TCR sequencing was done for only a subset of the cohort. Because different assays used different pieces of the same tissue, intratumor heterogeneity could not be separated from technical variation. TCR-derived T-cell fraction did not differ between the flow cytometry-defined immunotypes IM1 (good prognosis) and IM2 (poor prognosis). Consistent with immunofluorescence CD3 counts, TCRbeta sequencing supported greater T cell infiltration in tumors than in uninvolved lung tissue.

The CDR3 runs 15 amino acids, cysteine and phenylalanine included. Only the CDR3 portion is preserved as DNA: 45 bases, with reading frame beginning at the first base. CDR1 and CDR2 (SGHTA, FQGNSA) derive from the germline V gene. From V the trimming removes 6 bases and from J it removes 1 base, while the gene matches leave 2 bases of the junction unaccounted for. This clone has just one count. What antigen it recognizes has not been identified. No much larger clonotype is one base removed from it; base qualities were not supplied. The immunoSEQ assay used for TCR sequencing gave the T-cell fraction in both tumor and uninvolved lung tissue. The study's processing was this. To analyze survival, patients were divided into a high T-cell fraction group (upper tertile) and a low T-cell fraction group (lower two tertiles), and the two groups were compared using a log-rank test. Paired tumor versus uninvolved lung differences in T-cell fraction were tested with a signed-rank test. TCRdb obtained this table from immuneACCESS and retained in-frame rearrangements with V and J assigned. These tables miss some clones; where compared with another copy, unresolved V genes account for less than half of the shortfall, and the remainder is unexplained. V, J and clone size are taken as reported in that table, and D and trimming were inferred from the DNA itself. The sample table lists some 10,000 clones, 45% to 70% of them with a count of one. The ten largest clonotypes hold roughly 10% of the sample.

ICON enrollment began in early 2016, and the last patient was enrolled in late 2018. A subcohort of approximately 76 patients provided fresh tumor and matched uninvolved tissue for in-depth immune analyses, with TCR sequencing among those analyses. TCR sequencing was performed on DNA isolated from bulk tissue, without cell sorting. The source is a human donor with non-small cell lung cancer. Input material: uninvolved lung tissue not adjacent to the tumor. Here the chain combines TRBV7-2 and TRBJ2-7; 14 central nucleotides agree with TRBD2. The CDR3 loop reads CASSRTSGGSYEQYF. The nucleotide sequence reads TGTGCCAGCAGTCGGACTAGCGGGGGGTCCTACGAGCAGTACTTC.